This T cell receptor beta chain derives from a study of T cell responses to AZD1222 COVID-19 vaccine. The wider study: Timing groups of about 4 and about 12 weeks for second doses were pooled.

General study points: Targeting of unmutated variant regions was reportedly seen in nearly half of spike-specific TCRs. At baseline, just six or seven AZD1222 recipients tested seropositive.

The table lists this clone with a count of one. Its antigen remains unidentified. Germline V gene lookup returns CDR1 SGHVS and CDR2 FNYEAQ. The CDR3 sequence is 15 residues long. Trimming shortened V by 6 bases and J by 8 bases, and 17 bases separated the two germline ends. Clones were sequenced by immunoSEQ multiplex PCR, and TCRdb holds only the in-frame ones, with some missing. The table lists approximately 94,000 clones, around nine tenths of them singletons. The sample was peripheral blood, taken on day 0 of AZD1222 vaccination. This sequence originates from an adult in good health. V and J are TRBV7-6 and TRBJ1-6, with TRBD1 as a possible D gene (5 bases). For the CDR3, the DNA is TGTGCCAGCAGTATGGGAGGCAGGGAAGATTCACCCCTCCACTTT. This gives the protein CASSMGGREDSPLHF. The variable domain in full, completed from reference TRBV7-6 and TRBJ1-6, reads GAGVSQSPRYKVTKRGQDVALRCDPISGHVSLYWYRQALGQGPEFLTYFNYEAQQDKSGLPNDRFSAERPEGSISTLTIQRTEQRDSAMYRCASSMGGREDSPLHFGNGTRLTVT.